This T cell receptor beta chain was captured by sequencing in a study of blood T cell repertoires in COVID-19. Germline V lookup: CDR1 SGHVS, CDR2 FNYEAQ. Trimming removed 5 bases at V and 3 bases at J, with 18 bases between. The CDR3 consists of 16 residues. In the authors' methods: Estimates of nucleated cell counts were drawn from the amplification of reference gene primers. This table comes from immunoSEQ multiplex PCR, and its TCRdb copy is limited to in-frame clones, with some not included. V and J calls and clone size are as listed in that table; D and trimming were resolved from the DNA. The sample has around 46,000 clones; 85% to 90% are singletons.

The sequence derives from a human donor in a cohort sampled during active COVID-19. The chain employs TRBV7-6 and TRBJ2-3, with a weak D call TRBD1 (7 bases). What was sequenced was peripheral blood. The CDR3 protein is CASSPRTGEATDTQYF. The CDR3 DNA follows: TGTGCCAGCAGCCCCCGAACAGGGGAGGCAACAGATACGCAGTATTTT.